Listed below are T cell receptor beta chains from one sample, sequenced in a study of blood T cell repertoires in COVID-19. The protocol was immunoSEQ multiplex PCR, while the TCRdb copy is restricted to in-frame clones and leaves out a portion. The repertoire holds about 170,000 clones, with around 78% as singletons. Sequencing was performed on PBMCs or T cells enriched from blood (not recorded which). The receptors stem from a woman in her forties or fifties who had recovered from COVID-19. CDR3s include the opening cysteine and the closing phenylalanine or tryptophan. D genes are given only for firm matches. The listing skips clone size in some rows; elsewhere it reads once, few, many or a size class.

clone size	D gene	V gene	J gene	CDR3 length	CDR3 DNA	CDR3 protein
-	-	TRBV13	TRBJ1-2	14	TGTGCCAGCAGCTTAGGTACAGGGAACTATGGCTACACCTTC	CASSLGTGNYGYTF
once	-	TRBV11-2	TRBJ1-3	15	TGTGCCAGCAGCTTAGTGGGGGGGCCGGGGAGCACCATATATTTT	CASSLVGGPGSTIYF
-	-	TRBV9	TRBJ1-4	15	TGTGCCAGCAGCGTAGACGAGGGCGGTGGGGAAAAACTGTTTTTT	CASSVDEGGGEKLFF
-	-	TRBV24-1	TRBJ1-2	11	TGTGCCACAAGGGGCGCCTATGGCTACACCTTC	CATRGAYGYTF
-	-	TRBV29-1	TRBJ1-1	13	TGCGGCGCGGTGGGGAGGATGAACACTGAAGCTTTCTTT	CGAVGRMNTEAFF
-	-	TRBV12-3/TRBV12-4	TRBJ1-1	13	TGTGCCACCAGTTTAAGATTAGCTTTTTTAGCTTTCTTT	CATSLRLAFLAFF
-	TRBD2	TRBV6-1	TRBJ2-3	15	TGTGCCAGCAGTGACGGACTAGCGGTTGCAGATACGCAGTATTTT	CASSDGLAVADTQYF
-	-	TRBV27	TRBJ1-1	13	TGTGCCAGCAAGGTAAGACAGGCCACTGAAGCTTTCTTT	CASKVRQATEAFF
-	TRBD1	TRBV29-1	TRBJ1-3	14	TGCAGCGTCGGGACAGGGGGGACTGGAAACACCATATATTTT	CSVGTGGTGNTIYF
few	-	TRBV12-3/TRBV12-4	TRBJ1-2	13	TGTGCCAGCACCATCGAGTTCCCGAATGGCTACACCTTC	CASTIEFPNGYTF
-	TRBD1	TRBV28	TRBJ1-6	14	TGTGCCAGCAGGAGTGGGACAGGTAATTCACCCCTCCACTTT	CASRSGTGNSPLHF
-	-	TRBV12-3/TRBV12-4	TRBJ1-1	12	TGTGCCAGCAGTCAGGGGTACACTGAAGCTTTCTTT	CASSQGYTEAFF
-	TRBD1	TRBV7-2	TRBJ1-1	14	TGTGCCAGCAGCCAGACAGGGATGGGCACTGAAGCTTTCTTT	CASSQTGMGTEAFF
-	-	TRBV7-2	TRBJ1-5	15	TGTGCCAGCAGCTTAGAAGGGAGCAGCAATCAGCCCCAGCATTTT	CASSLEGSSNQPQHF
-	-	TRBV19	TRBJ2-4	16	TGTGCCAGTAACCCTCGGGGGGCTTTGGGCAAAAACATTCAGTACTTC	CASNPRGALGKNIQYF